This T cell receptor beta chain was recovered during a study of T cell responses to AZD1222 COVID-19 vaccine. Clones were sequenced by immunoSEQ multiplex PCR, and TCRdb holds only the in-frame ones, with some missing. The sample consists of about 160,000 clones, around 93% of them appearing once. CDR1 LNHDA and CDR2 SQIVND come from the germline V gene (reference sequence). With 5 bases removed from V and 4 bases from J, the gap between germline ends came to 12 bases. The CDR3 consists of 15 residues. Material: peripheral blood, obtained 28 days after the second AZD1222 dose. The TCR comes from an adult who received the AZD1222 COVID-19 vaccine. The chain carries TRBV19 and TRBJ2-6; weak D call: TRBD1 (5 bases). The DNA for the CDR3 is TGTGCCAGTAGTCTCAGGGTGTCGGGGGCCAACGTCCTGACTTTC. Its protein product is CASSLRVSGANVLTF.